This TCR beta chain comes out of a study of shared clonotypes between healthy human individuals. Study processing details: For the immunoSEQ data, sequences were junction-only without quality scores, so filtering differed. The assay was immunoSEQ multiplex PCR, and TCRdb's table has in-frame clones only and misses some. That table supplies the V and J calls and clone size; D and trimming were determined from the DNA. The top ten clones hold more than 0.55% of a sample with roughly 1,000,000 clones, approximately 80% of them seen once. This CDR3 has 14 residues. The V and J ends lost 7 bases and 4 bases, in that order; junction bases with no gene match: 6. CDR1 is LNHDA, CDR2 SQIVND, per germline (reference sequence).

The rearrangement uses TRBV19 and TRBJ2-7; 11 bases agree with TRBD2. The source is a man aged 18 to 30 in good health. Some clones in this sample may be carry-over from other donors' samples. Sequenced input: memory CD4+ T cells from PBMCs. The subset denotes: CD45RA-negative fraction. In DNA form, the CDR3 reads TGTGCCAGTAACGATAGCGGGAGGGCGTACGAGCAGTACTTC. It specifies CASNDSGRAYEQYF.